The T cell receptor beta chain under discussion was sequenced for a study of blood T cell repertoires in COVID-19. Study as a whole: Researchers got acute and convalescent COVID-19 samples from the United States, Italy and Spain. PBMCs, B-cell-depleted T cells, or T cells were the source of the cDNA or gDNA that made up the material.

J gave up 4 bases and V 0 bases, and 3 bases lay outside the gene matches. This CDR3 spans 15 amino acids. Germline CDR1 reads SGHDT; CDR2 reads YYEEEE. The data were produced by immunoSEQ multiplex PCR, yet TCRdb's version contains in-frame clones alone and is incomplete. The data show 130,000 to 150,000 clones, approximately 89% seen once. The receptor was isolated from a human donor in a cohort sampled during active COVID-19. The chain has TRBV5-6 and TRBJ2-5; TRBD2 agrees at 10 bases. Sequencing input: peripheral blood. This chain's CDR3 is CASSLALAGAETQYF. The CDR3 DNA follows: TGTGCCAGCAGCTTGGCCCTAGCGGGGGCAGAGACCCAGTACTTC.